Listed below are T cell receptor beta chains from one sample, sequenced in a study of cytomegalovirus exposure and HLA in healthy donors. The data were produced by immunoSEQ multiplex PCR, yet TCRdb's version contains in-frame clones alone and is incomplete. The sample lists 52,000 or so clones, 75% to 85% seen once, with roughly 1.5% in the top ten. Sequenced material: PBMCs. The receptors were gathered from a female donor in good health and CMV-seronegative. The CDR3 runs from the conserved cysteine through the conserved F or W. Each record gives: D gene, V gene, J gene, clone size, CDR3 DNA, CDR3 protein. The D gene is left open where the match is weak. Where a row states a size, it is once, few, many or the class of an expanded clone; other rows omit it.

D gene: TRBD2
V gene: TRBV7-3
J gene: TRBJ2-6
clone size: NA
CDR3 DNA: TGTGCCAGCAGCCCGAGGCTTGGCGGGGGGCCCTCTGGGGCCAACGTCCTGACTTTC
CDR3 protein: CASSPRLGGGPSGANVLTF

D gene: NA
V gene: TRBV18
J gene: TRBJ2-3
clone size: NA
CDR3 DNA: TGTGCCAGCTCACCGCCACAGGGACGGGCCACAGATACGCAGTATTTT
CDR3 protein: CASSPPQGRATDTQYF

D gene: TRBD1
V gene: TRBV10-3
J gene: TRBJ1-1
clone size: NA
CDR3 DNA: TGTGCCATCAGTGAAACTACAGGGGTAGGGACTGAAGCTTTCTTT
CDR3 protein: CAISETTGVGTEAFF

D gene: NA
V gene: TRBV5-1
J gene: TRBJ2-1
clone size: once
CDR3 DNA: TGCGCCAGCAGGAGCCAAGACAATGAGCAGTTCTTC
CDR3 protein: CASRSQDNEQFF

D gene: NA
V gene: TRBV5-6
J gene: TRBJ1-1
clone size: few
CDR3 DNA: TGTGCCAGCAGCTCCCGGGTCCTCCTCGTCTTGGCTGAAGCTTTCTTT
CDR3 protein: CASSSRVLLVLAEAFF

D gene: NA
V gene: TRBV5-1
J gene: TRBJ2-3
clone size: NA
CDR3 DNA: TGCGCCAGCAACCACGGAGTAGTGGGCACAGATACGCAGTATTTT
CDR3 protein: CASNHGVVGTDTQYF

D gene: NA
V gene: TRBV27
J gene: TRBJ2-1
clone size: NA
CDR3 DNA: TGTGCCAGCAGTTTACAGGGACTCATGCGGAATGAGCAGTTCTTC
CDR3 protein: CASSLQGLMRNEQFF

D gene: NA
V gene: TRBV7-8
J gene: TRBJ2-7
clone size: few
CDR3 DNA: TGTGCCAGCAGCTTACGTCGTCCCGAGCAGTACTTC
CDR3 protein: CASSLRRPEQYF

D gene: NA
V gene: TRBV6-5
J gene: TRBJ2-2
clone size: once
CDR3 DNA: TGTGCCAGCACTCTAGGCTTCCAGGGTGGCGGGGAGCTGTTTTTT
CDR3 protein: CASTLGFQGGGELFF

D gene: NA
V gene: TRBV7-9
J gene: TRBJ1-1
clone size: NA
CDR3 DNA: TGTGCCAGCAGCTTATGGGCAGCGAACACTGAAGCTTTCTTT
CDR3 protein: CASSLWAANTEAFF

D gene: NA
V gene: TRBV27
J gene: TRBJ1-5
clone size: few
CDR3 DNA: TGTGCCTCCGGGGCGGGATCCGGTCAGCCCCAGCATTTT
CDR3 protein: CASGAGSGQPQHF

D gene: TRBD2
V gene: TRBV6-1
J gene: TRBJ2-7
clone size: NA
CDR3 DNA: TGTGCCAGCAGTGAGGGGGGGACTACAACCTACGAGCAGTACTTC
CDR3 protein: CASSEGGTTTYEQYF

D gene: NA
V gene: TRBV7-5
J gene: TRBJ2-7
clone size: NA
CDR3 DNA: TGTGCTACATCGGGGCGGGACGGAATCTACGAGCAGTACTTC
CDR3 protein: CATSGRDGIYEQYF

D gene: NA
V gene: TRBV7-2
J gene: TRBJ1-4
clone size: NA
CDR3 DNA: TGTGCCAGCAAGAGGGTTCCTACAACTAATGAAAAACTGTTTTTT
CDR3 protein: CASKRVPTTNEKLFF

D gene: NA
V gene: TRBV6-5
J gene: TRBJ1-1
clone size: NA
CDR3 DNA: TGTGCCAGCAGATCGACAGACACTGAAGCTTTCTTT
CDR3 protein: CASRSTDTEAFF

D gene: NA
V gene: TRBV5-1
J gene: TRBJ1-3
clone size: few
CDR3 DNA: TGCGCCAGCAGCTTGGCCGGGAGCTCTGGAAACACCATATATTTT
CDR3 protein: CASSLAGSSGNTIYF

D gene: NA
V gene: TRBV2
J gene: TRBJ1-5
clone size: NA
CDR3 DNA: TGTGCCAGCAGTGAGAACAGGAGCAATCAGCCCCAGCATTTT
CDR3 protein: CASSENRSNQPQHF

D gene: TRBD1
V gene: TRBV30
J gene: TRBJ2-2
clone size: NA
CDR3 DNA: TGTGCCTGGAGGTCGGGACAGGGGAACACCGGGGAGCTGTTTTTT
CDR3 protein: CAWRSGQGNTGELFF

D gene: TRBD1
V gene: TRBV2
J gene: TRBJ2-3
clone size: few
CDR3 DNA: TGTGCCAGGGGGACAGGAGCTGCCCTCACAGATACGCAGTATTTT
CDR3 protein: CARGTGAALTDTQYF

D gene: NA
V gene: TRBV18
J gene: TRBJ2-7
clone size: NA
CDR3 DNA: TGTGCCAGCTCACCAACCGGGACAAACGAGCAGTACTTC
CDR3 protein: CASSPTGTNEQYF

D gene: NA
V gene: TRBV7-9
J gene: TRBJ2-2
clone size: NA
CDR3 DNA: TGTTCCAGCACAGGGATTTTGAGCACCGGGGAGCTGTTTTTT
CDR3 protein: CSSTGILSTGELFF

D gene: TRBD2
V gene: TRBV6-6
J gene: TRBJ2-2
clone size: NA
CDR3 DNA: TGTGCCAGCAGTTACCTTGAGAGCGGGGGGGCCGGGGAGCTGTTTTTT
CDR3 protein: CASSYLESGGAGELFF

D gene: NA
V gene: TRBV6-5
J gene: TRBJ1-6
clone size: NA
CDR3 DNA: TGTGCCAGCAGACAGGACAATAATTCACCCCTCCACTTT
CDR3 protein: CASRQDNNSPLHF

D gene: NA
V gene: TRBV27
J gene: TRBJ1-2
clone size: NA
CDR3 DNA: TGTGCCAGCAGTTTCGGACAGACCTATGGCTACACCTTC
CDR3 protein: CASSFGQTYGYTF

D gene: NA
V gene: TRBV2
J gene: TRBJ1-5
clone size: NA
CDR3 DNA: TGTGCCAGCAGTGAGGTCGGAGGGGATAGCAATCAGCCCCAGCATTTT
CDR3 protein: CASSEVGGDSNQPQHF

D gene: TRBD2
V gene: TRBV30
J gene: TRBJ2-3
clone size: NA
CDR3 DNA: TGTGCCTGGATACCGGGACTAGCGGTGTCAGATACGCAGTATTTT
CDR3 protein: CAWIPGLAVSDTQYF

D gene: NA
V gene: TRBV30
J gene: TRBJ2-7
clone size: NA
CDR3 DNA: TGTGCCTGGTACGAGCAGGGAAGGACCCCCTACGAGCAGTACTTC
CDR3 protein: CAWYEQGRTPYEQYF

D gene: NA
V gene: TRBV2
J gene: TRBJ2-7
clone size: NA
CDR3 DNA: TGTGCCAGCAGGGACTGGACGGAGAGCTCCTACGAGCAGTACTTC
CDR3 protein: CASRDWTESSYEQYF

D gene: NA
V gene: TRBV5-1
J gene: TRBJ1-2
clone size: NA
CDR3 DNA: TGCGCCAGCAGTCTTACGGGGACTGGAGCTAACTATGGCTACACCTTC
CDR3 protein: CASSLTGTGANYGYTF

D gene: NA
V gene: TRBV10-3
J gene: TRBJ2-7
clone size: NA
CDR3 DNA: TGTGCCATCAATGGACAGAACTCCTACGGGCAGTACTTC
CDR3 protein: CAINGQNSYGQYF

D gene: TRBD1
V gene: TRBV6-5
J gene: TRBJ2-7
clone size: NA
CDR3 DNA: TGTGCCAGCAGTCCGGACAGGGGGTCAGACGAGCAGTACTTC
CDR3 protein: CASSPDRGSDEQYF

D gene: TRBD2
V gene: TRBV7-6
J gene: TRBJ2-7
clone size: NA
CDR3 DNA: TGTGCCAGCAGCCCCGGGACTAGCGGGAACGAGCAGTACTTC
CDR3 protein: CASSPGTSGNEQYF

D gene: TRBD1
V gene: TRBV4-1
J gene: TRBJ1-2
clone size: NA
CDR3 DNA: TGCGCCAGCAGCCAAGATCTCTACAGGGGGCCTGGCTACACCTTC
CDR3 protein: CASSQDLYRGPGYTF

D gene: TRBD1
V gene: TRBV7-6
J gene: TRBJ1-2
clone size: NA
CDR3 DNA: TGTGCCAGCAGCACTCCGGGACAGGGGGCTGGGGGCTACACCTTC
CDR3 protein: CASSTPGQGAGGYTF

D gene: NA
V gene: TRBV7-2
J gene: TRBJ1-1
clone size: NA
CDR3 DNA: TGTGCCAGCAGCTTGAGTATCGGTTCCACTGAAGCTTTCTTT
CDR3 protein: CASSLSIGSTEAFF

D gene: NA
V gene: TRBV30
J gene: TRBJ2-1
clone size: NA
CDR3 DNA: TGTGCCTGGGAATCGAGCTCCTACAATGAGCAGTTCTTC
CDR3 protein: CAWESSSYNEQFF

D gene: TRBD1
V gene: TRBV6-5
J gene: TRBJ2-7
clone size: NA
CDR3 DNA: TGTGCCAGCAGTAGCCGCGGGACAGGGGTCTACGAGCAGTACTTC
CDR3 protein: CASSSRGTGVYEQYF

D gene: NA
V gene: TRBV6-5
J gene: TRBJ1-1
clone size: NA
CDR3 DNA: TGTGCCAGCAGTTACTCAGGACGGGGGGGAACTGAAGCTTTCTTT
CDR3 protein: CASSYSGRGGTEAFF

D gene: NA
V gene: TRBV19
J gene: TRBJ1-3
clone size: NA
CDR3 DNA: TGTGCCATCAAAGACTCGGTATCAGGAAACACCATATATTTT
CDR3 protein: CAIKDSVSGNTIYF

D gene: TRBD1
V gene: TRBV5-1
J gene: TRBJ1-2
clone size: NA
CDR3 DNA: TGCGCCAGCAGCGCCAAGACAGGGGGCAACGGCTACACCTTC
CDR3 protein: CASSAKTGGNGYTF

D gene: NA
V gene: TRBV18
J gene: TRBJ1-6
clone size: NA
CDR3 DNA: TGTGCCAGCTCCACGGACAATAATTCACCCCTCCACTTT
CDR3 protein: CASSTDNNSPLHF

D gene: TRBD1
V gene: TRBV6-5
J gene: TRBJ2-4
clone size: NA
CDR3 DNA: TGTGCCAGCGCAGGGGGCCGGAACATTCAGTACTTC
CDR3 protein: CASAGGRNIQYF

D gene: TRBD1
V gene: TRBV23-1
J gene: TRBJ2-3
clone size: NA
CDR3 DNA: TGCGCCAGCAGTCAAGTCACAGGGGTCTCGAGCACAGATACGCAGTATTTT
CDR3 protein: CASSQVTGVSSTDTQYF

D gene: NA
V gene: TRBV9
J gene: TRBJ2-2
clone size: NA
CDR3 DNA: TGTGCCAGCAGCGTAGTGGACCGGCGGGGCACCGGGGAGCTGTTTTTT
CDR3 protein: CASSVVDRRGTGELFF

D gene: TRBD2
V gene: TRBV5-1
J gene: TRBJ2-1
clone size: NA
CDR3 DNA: TGCGCCAGCAGCTACGGACTAGCGGGGGGGCCAACCACTCTTAGCTCCTACAATGAGCAGTTCTTC
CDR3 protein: CASSYGLAGGPTTLSSYNEQFF

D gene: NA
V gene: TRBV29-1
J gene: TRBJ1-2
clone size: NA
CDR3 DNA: TGCAGCGTTGGTGGCAGCGGGAGGGGAATGAACTATGGCTACACCTTC
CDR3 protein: CSVGGSGRGMNYGYTF

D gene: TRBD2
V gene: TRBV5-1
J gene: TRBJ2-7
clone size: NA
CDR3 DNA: TGCGCCAGCAGCCGAGGGACTAGCGGGGACTGCGAGCAGTACTTC
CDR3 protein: CASSRGTSGDCEQYF

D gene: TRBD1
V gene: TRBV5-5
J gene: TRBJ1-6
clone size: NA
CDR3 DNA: TGTGCCAGCAGCTTTTTGTTCGACCGACAGGGGAGGAATTCACCCCTCCACTTT
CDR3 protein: CASSFLFDRQGRNSPLHF

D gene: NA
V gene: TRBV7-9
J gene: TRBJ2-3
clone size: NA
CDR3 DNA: TGTGCCAGCAGCTACCGACAGGCTGCCACAGATACGCAGTATTTT
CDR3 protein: CASSYRQAATDTQYF

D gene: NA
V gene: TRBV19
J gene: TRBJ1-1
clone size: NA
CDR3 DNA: TGTGCCAGTAGTCGGGGGGACACTGAAGCTTTCTTT
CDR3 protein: CASSRGDTEAFF

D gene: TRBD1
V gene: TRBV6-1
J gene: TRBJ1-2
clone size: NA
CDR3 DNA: TGTGCCAGCAGTGATCAAGGGACAGGCTTCTATGGCTACACCTTC
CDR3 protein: CASSDQGTGFYGYTF

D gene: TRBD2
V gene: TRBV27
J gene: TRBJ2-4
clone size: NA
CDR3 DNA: TGTGCCAGCAGTTCATGGACTAGCGGGGGGGCGGCAAACATTCAGTACTTC
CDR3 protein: CASSSWTSGGAANIQYF

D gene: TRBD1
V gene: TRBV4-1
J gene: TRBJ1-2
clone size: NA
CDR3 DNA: TGCGCCAGCAGCCTGGGGGACAGGACTTATGGCTACACCTTC
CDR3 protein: CASSLGDRTYGYTF

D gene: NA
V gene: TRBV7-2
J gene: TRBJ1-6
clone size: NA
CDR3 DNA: TGTGCCAGCAGCTCGAACGCAGGGTTAGCTTTATCGCCCCTCCACTTT
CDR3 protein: CASSSNAGLALSPLHF